These 17 T cell receptor beta chains share one sample of origin, sequenced in a study of response to subunit inactivated influenza vaccine. TCRdb re-called the RT-PCR reads through MiXCR, storing one row per CDR3 protein. Of fewer than 650,000 distinct CDR3 sequences in the sample, 13% were seen once. The specimen comprised PBMCs from blood, sampled roughly 48 days after vaccination. These receptors were taken from a man aged 50-60 years who received an inactivated influenza vaccine.

The chain employs TRBV28 and TRBJ2-5; the match to TRBD1 covers 7 bases. Trimming cost V 4 bases and J 1 base; bases outside gene matches: 12. The germline gives CDR1 MDHEN, CDR2 SYDVKM. This CDR3 has 17 amino acids. The CDR3 loop reads CASSSHIQGLSQETQYF. The CDR3 DNA reads TGTGCCAGCAGTTCACACATACAGGGGCTGAGCCAAGAGACCCAGTACTTC.

This chain connects TRBV6-1 to TRBJ2-3; 9 bases map to TRBD1. The junction had 3 bases not matched to a gene; V was cut back by 6 bases and J by 2 bases. Germline lookup yields CDR1 MNHNS and CDR2 SASEGT. The CDR3 totals 14 residues. CDR3 sequence: CASSRTGDTDTQYF. Written as DNA, the CDR3 is TGTGCCAGCAGCCGGACAGGGGACACAGATACGCAGTATTTT.

This clonotype was seen a handful of times. The genes are TRBV5-5 and TRBJ2-3; TRBD2 agrees at 8 bases. Germline loops: CDR1 SGHKS, CDR2 YYEKEE (reference sequence). The CDR3 contains 16 residues. After removal of 2 bases from V and 5 bases from J, the junction contained 10 bases not matched to a gene. This CDR3 is CASSLRGGRLGDTQYF. The CDR3 DNA follows: TGTGCCAGCAGCTTAAGAGGCGGGAGGCTTGGAGATACGCAGTATTTT.

This chain uses TRBV7-9 with TRBJ1-2; the D is unclear. The CDR3 totals 16 residues. CDR1 and CDR2 from the germline V gene are SEHNR and FQNEAQ (reference sequence). V was cut by 5 bases and J by 6 bases, with 22 bases left in between. As DNA, the CDR3 is TGTGCCAGCAGCCACTTAGAGACCCGGCCTGGCCATGGCTACACCTTC. Its protein is CASSHLETRPGHGYTF.

The chain combines TRBV6-5 with TRBJ2-2; possibly TRBD2 for D (5 bases). The germline V gene encodes CDR1 MNHEY and CDR2 SVGAGI. V lost 0 bases and J lost 7, with 12 bases in between. The CDR3 loop spans 15 amino acids. The CDR3 nucleotides are TGTGCCAGCAGTTACTCGTACCAAGGAGGCGGGGAGCTGTTTTTT. Translated: CASSYSYQGGGELFF.

This sequence joins TRBV12-3 or TRBV12-4 and TRBJ1-1, with 8 positions matching TRBD1. Trimming at V came to 4 bases and at J to 1 base, leaving 8 bases not matched to a gene. There are 16 residues in the CDR3. Written as DNA, the CDR3 is TGTGCCAGCAGTTCGGGACAGGCGAGTTGGAACACTGAAGCTTTCTTT. It translates to CASSSGQASWNTEAFF.

This clonotype was counted a few times. The V call is TRBV7-8, the J call TRBJ2-3; 8 bases agree with TRBD1. V lost 2 bases, J lost 6 bases, and 7 bases stayed unmatched. CDR3 length equals 15 residues. Per germline, CDR1 SGHVS and CDR2 FQNEAQ. CDR3 DNA: TGTGCCAGCAGCTTAACCCAGTACAGGGGGGATACGCAGTATTTT. Translated, it gives CASSLTQYRGDTQYF.

This chain links TRBV6-5 with TRBJ1-6, with D maybe TRBD1 (6 bases). In germline, CDR1 is MNHEY, CDR2 SVGAGI. CDR3 size: 14 residues. Trimming shortened V by 11 bases and J by 6 bases, and 17 bases separated the two germline ends. The CDR3 coding sequence is TGTGCCGCGGCGGGGGCCAATGGTAATTCACCCCTCCACTTT. It encodes CAAAGANGNSPLHF.

The chain is built from TRBV5-5 and TRBJ2-1; D might be TRBD2 (6 bases). Germline assignment: CDR1 SGHKS and CDR2 YYEKEE (reference sequence). With 0 bases removed from V and 9 bases from J, the gap between germline ends came to 13 bases. The CDR3 totals 14 residues. DNA of the CDR3: TGTGCCAGCAGCTTGGAGGCGGGGTCGGGTGAGCAGTTCTTC. It encodes CASSLEAGSGEQFF.

At least ten counts were recorded for this clonotype. The chain links TRBV29-1 to TRBJ2-1, with TRBD2 identical over 10 bases. Germline assignment: CDR1 SQVTM and CDR2 ANQGSEA. This CDR3 has 14 amino acids. V lost 5 bases to trimming and J lost 9 bases; unmatched junction nucleotides: 10. CDR3 region: CSVPAGGPGPEQFF. CDR3 in DNA: TGCAGCGTTCCAGCGGGGGGGCCGGGCCCTGAGCAGTTCTTC.

This clonotype occurred a few times. The chain joins TRBV2 to TRBJ2-1; D possibly uses TRBD1 or TRBD2 (5 bases each). The germline V and J ends were trimmed by 5 bases and 0 bases, with 11 bases remaining between them. The CDR3 sequence is 15 residues long. Germline values: CDR1 SNHLY, CDR2 FYNNEI. The CDR3 spells CASSIEGSSYNEQFF. In nucleotides, the CDR3 is TGTGCCAGCAGTATTGAGGGGAGCTCCTACAATGAGCAGTTCTTC.

This clonotype was observed a few times. The V gene is TRBV30, the J gene TRBJ2-3; 9 positions agree with TRBD2. The CDR3 has 17 residues. CDR1 is GTSNPN and CDR2 is SVGIG in the germline V gene (reference sequence). With 2 bases clipped from V and 1 base from J, the junction kept 10 bases outside the gene matches. The DNA of the CDR3 is TGTGCCTGGAGTTTAGAGGCGGGAGGGGGGGGCACAGATACGCAGTATTTT. It translates to CAWSLEAGGGGTDTQYF.

A word on this clonotype: A read error is likely, as this CDR3 ends without the conserved phenylalanine or tryptophan. This chain joins TRBV7-2 and TRBJ2-7; 10 bases are shared with TRBD2. This CDR3 is built from 17 residues. Germline values: CDR1 SGHTA, CDR2 FQGNSA. Trimming took 1 base from V and 0 from J; bases not matched to a gene: 6. CDR3 bases: TGTGCCAGCAGCTTAGGGCTAGCGGGAGATAGCTCCTACGAGCAGTACCTC. This translates into CASSLGLAGDSSYEQYL.

The J gene is TRBJ2-1, the V gene TRBV7-6; D might be TRBD2 (6 bases). Trimming took off 4 bases at V and 6 bases at J, with 16 bases between the two ends. The germline V gene encodes CDR1 SGHVS and CDR2 FNYEAQ. The CDR3 runs 15 residues. The CDR3 nucleotides read TGTGCCAGCAGCTCGGGACTTCCCGCCGTCAATGAGCAGTTCTTC. Translation gives CASSSGLPAVNEQFF.

This clonotype was picked up many times. The J gene is TRBJ1-5, the V gene TRBV20-1; 7 nucleotides match TRBD1. V lost 0 bases, J lost 2 bases, and 13 bases stayed unmatched. The CDR3 is 18 residues long. The germline V gene has CDR1 DFQATT and CDR2 SNEGSKA (reference sequence). This CDR3 is CSARDSQGVGNGNQPQHF. For the CDR3, the DNA is TGCAGTGCTAGAGATAGCCAGGGGGTAGGAAATGGCAATCAGCCCCAGCATTTT.

This clonotype has a handful of counts. The chain uses TRBV20-1 and TRBJ2-5, with D perhaps matching TRBD2 (6 bases). Trimming shortened V by 1 base and J by 4 bases, and 13 bases separated the two germline ends. The CDR3 is 14 residues long. CDR1 is DFQATT, CDR2 SNEGSKA, per germline (reference sequence). The CDR3 spells CSARGSGTSETQYF. The CDR3 DNA reads TGCAGTGCTAGAGGGTCTGGGACTTCAGAGACCCAGTACTTC.

This clonotype was picked up a small number of times. The V and J genes are TRBV7-9 and TRBJ1-6, with TRBD1 matching 10 bases. CDR3 length: 15 amino acids. Germline V lookup: CDR1 SEHNR, CDR2 FQNEAQ (reference sequence). V was pared by 1 base and J by 8 bases, with 2 bases of the junction left unmatched. CDR3 loop: CASSLEGTGDSPLHF. The CDR3 DNA reads as TGTGCCAGCAGCTTAGAGGGGACAGGGGATTCACCCCTCCACTTT.